Listed here are 2 T cell receptor beta chains from one sample, sequenced in a study of blood T cell repertoires in COVID-19 (dated by TCRdb to the early 2020s). Libraries came from the immunoSEQ multiplex PCR assay. As stored in TCRdb, this immuneACCESS dataset retains in-frame rearrangements with V and J assigned. A fraction of the clones does not appear; measured against another copy, unresolved V genes explain less than half of the discrepancy, and the remainder lacks a known reason. The sample data list some 250,000 clones, and roughly nine tenths of these were observed just once. The ten largest clones represent 0.95% to 1.5% of the sample. Specimen: PBMCs or T cells enriched from blood (not recorded which). The source of these receptors is a human donor in a cohort exposed to, infected with or recovered from COVID-19 (not recorded which). The donor label of this sample is uncertain.

The rearrangement uses TRBV5-8 and TRBJ1-2; the match to TRBD1 covers 10 bases. Looked up from germline, CDR1 is SGHTS and CDR2 is YDEGEE. The CDR3 is 15 amino acids. The ends lost 0 bases at V and 6 bases at J; junction bases unmatched: 5. The DNA of the CDR3 is TGTGCCAGCAGCTTGGGATTGACAGGGGGCGATGGCTACACCTTC. Residues: CASSLGLTGGDGYTF. The variable domain in full, completed from reference TRBV5-8 and TRBJ1-2, reads EAGVTQSPTHLIKTRGQQATLRCSPISGHTSVYWYQQALGLGLQFLLWYDEGEERNRGNFPPRFSGRQFPNYSSELNVNALELEDSALYLCASSLGLTGGDGYTFGSGTRLTVV.

The chain combines TRBV7-9 with TRBJ1-2; D gene unclear. Germline lookup yields CDR1 SEHNR and CDR2 FQNEAQ (reference sequence). V lost 7 bases and J lost 3, with 12 bases in between. The CDR3 is made up of 13 amino acids. CDR3 residues: CASNPSADYGYTF. Written as DNA, the CDR3 is TGTGCCAGCAATCCCAGCGCAGACTATGGCTACACCTTC.